This T cell receptor (beta chain) was captured by sequencing in a study of radiation and T cells in renal cell carcinoma. This CDR3 is 14 amino acids long. The germline gives CDR1 MNHEY, CDR2 SMNVEV (reference sequence). The V end lost 5 bases, the J end lost 7 bases, and 17 bases lay between the germline ends. Sequenced by immunoSEQ multiplex PCR; TCRdb stores in-frame clones only, minus some. The sample has approximately 100,000 clones, about 86% seen once. The time point was: baseline pretreatment blood. Treatment specified: 15 Gy SBRT to primary tumor, nephrectomy 4 weeks later. The sequencing used blood, collected from a patient whose treatment included radiotherapy and nephrectomy. The gene calls are TRBV27 and TRBJ1-1, with D tentatively TRBD1 (6 bases). This TCR derives from a man aged 50 to 60 with renal cell carcinoma. The CDR3 coding sequence is TGTGCCAGCAGTCCATCCTTGACAGGTCATGAAGCTTTCTTT. Residues: CASSPSLTGHEAFF.